This is a list of T cell receptor beta chains from one sample in a study of OX40 agonist ivuxolimab in advanced cancers. Data came from immunoSEQ multiplex PCR; TCRdb stores just in-frame clones and leaves some out. The repertoire has some 69,000 clones, about 90% of them found once; the top ten carry less than 3%. The specimen comprised CD4+ or CD8+ T cells sorted from blood, sampled in a trial of the OX40 agonist ivuxolimab. The receptors were gathered from an adult with an advanced solid tumor such as melanoma, head and neck, liver or kidney cancer. The CDR3 runs from the conserved cysteine through the conserved F or W. D genes are given only for firm matches.

CDR3 DNA: TGTGCCAGCAGTTACCAGCCGGGGTTCACAGATACGCAGTATTTT
CDR3 protein: CASSYQPGFTDTQYF
J gene: TRBJ2-3
D gene: NA
V gene: TRBV6-6

CDR3 DNA: TGTGCCAGTAGTATAGTACAGAACACCGGGGAGCTGTTTTTT
CDR3 protein: CASSIVQNTGELFF
J gene: TRBJ2-2
D gene: NA
V gene: TRBV19

CDR3 DNA: TGTGCCAGCTCACCGACGGACAGGGCCGGCTATGGCTACACCTTC
CDR3 protein: CASSPTDRAGYGYTF
J gene: TRBJ1-2
D gene: TRBD1
V gene: TRBV18

CDR3 DNA: TGTGCCAGTAAGGGTCTTTCTGGAAACACCATATATTTT
CDR3 protein: CASKGLSGNTIYF
J gene: TRBJ1-3
D gene: NA
V gene: TRBV19

CDR3 DNA: TGTGCCAGCAGTTACTCTCTTACAGGGGTCTATGGCTACACCTTC
CDR3 protein: CASSYSLTGVYGYTF
J gene: TRBJ1-2
D gene: TRBD1
V gene: TRBV6-5

CDR3 DNA: TGTGCCAGCAGCTTAGTATTAAATACGCAGTATTTT
CDR3 protein: CASSLVLNTQYF
J gene: TRBJ2-3
D gene: NA
V gene: TRBV7-2

CDR3 DNA: TGTGCCTGGGAGAGTGATTTGGGCTACGAGCAGTACTTC
CDR3 protein: CAWESDLGYEQYF
J gene: TRBJ2-7
D gene: NA
V gene: TRBV30

CDR3 DNA: TGTGCCAGCAGCCAATTCGAAGGCACTGAAGCTTTCTTT
CDR3 protein: CASSQFEGTEAFF
J gene: TRBJ1-1
D gene: NA
V gene: TRBV7-6

CDR3 DNA: TGCGCCAGCAGCTTGGCCGCTGGGGGGCCCAACACCGGGGAGCTGTTTTTT
CDR3 protein: CASSLAAGGPNTGELFF
J gene: TRBJ2-2
D gene: NA
V gene: TRBV5-1

CDR3 DNA: TGTGCCAGCAGCTCCACTAGCGATATTTACAATGAGCAGTTCTTC
CDR3 protein: CASSSTSDIYNEQFF
J gene: TRBJ2-1
D gene: TRBD2
V gene: TRBV7-3

CDR3 DNA: TGTGCCAGCAGGCCGGACAGGGGATCCTACAATGAGCAGTTCTTC
CDR3 protein: CASRPDRGSYNEQFF
J gene: TRBJ2-1
D gene: TRBD1
V gene: TRBV27

CDR3 DNA: TGTGCCAGCAGTCCCCGGGACAGGGGCTCCGAGCAGTACTTC
CDR3 protein: CASSPRDRGSEQYF
J gene: TRBJ2-7
D gene: TRBD1
V gene: TRBV27